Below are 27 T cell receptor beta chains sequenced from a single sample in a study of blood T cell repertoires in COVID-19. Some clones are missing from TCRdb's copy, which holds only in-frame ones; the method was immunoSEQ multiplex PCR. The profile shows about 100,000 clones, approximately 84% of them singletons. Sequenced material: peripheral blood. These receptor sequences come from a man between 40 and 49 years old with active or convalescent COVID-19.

CDR3 loop: CASSLEKGAYSPLHF. DNA for the CDR3: TGTGCCAGCAGCTTAGAGAAGGGGGCTTATTCACCCCTCCACTTT. The V gene is TRBV7-2, the J gene TRBJ1-6; 7 nucleotides match TRBD1. This CDR3 region has 15 residues. Germline assignment: CDR1 SGHTA and CDR2 FQGNSA. The ends lost 1 base at V and 8 bases at J; junction bases unmatched: 5.

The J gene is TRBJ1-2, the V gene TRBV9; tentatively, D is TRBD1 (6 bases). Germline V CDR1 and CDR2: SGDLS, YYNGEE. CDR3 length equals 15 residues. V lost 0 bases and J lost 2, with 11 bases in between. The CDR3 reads CASSVAWTANYGYTF. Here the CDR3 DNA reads TGTGCCAGCAGCGTAGCCTGGACAGCGAACTATGGCTACACCTTC.

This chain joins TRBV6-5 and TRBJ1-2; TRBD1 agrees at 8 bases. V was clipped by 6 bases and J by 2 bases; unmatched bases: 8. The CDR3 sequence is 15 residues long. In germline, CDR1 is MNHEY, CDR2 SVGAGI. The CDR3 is CASSSRDRQNYGYTF. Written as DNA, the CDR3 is TGTGCCAGCAGCTCCCGGGACAGGCAAAACTATGGCTACACCTTC.

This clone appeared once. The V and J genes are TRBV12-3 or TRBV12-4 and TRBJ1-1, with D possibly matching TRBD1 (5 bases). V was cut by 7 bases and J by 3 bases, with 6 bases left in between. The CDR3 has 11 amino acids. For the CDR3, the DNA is TGTGCCAGCACCAGGGACACTGAAGCTTTCTTT. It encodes CASTRDTEAFF.

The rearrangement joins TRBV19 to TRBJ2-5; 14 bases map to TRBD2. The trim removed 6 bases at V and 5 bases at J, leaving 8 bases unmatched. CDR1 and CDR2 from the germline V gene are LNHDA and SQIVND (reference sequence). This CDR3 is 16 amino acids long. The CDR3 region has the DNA TGTGCCAGTAGGAACCGACTAGCGGGGGGGCGGGAGACCCAGTACTTC. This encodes CASRNRLAGGRETQYF. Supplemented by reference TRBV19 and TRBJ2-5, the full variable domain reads DGGITQSPKYLFRKEGQNVTLSCEQNLNHDAMYWYRQDPGQGLRLIYYSQIVNDFQKGDIAEGYSVSREKKESFPLTVTSAQKNPTAFYLCASRNRLAGGRETQYFGPGTRLLVL.

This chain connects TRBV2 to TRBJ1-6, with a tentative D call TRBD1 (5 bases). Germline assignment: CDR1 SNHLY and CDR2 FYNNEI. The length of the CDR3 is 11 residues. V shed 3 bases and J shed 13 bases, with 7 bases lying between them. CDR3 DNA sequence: TGTGCCAGCAGTGATGGGGGGCCCCTCCACTTT. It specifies CASSDGGPLHF.

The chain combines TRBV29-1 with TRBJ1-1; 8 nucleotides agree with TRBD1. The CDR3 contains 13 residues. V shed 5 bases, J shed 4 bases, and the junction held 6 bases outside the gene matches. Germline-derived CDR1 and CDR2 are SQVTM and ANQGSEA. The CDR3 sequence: CSVWTGRITEAFF. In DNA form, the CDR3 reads TGCAGCGTTTGGACAGGGCGTATCACTGAAGCTTTCTTT.

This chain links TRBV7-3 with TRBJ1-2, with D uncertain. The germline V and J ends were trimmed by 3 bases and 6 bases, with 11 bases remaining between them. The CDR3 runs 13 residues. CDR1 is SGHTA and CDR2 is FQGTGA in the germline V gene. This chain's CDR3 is CASSFTGRDGYTF. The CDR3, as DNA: TGTGCCAGCAGCTTTACGGGAAGGGATGGCTACACCTTC.

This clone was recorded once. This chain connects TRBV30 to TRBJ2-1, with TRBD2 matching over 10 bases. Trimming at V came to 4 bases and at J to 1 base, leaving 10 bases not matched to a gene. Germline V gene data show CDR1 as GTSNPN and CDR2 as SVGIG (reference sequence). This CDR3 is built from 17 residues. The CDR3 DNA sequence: TGTGCCTGGACCAGGTACAGCGGGGGGGCTTCCTACAATGAGCAGTTCTTC. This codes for CAWTRYSGGASYNEQFF.

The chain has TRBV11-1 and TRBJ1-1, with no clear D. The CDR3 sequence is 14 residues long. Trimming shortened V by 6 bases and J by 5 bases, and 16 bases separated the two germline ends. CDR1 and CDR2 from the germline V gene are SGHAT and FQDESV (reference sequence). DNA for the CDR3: TGTGCCAGCAGTGATCAATCTGGGAGGACTGAAGCTTTCTTT. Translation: CASSDQSGRTEAFF.

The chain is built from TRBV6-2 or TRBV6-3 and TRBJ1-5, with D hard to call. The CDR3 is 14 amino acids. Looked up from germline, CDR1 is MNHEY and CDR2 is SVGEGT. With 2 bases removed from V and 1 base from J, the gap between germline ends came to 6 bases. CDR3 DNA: TGTGCCAGCAGTTACGGGCAGAGCAATCAGCCCCAGCATTTT. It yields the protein CASSYGQSNQPQHF.

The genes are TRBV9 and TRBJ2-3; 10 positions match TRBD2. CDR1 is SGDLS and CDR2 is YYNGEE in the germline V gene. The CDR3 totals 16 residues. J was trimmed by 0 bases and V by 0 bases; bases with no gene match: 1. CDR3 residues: CASSVGTSGSTDTQYF. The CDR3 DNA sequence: TGTGCCAGCAGCGTAGGGACTAGCGGTAGCACAGATACGCAGTATTTT.

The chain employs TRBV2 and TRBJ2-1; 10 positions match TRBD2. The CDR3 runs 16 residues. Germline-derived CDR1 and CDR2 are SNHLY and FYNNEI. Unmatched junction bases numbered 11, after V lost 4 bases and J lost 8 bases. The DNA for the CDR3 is TGTGCCAGCAGTGTGAGCGGGGGGGCCCCATTGGATGAGCAGTTCTTC. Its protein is CASSVSGGAPLDEQFF.

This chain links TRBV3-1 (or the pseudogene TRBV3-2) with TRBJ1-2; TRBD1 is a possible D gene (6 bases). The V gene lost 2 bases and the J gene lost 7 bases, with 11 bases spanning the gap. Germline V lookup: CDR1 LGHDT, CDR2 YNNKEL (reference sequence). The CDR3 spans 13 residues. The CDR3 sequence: CASSQNGQSGYTF. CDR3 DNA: TGTGCCAGCAGCCAAAATGGACAGAGTGGCTACACCTTC.

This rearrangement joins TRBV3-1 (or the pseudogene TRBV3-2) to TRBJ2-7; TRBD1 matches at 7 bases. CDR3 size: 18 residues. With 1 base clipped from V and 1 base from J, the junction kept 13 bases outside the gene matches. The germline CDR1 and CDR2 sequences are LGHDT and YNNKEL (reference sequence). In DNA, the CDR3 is TGTGCCAGCAGCCAAGTCGATTGGCATGGGGACAGTTCCTACGAGCAGTACTTC. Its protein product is CASSQVDWHGDSSYEQYF.

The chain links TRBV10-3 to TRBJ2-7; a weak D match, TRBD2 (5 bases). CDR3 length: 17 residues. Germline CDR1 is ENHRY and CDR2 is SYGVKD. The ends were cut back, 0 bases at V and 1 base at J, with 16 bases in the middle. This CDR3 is CAISESVGGPSSYEQYF. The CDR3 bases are TGTGCCATCAGTGAGTCCGTCGGCGGGCCTAGTTCCTACGAGCAGTACTTC.

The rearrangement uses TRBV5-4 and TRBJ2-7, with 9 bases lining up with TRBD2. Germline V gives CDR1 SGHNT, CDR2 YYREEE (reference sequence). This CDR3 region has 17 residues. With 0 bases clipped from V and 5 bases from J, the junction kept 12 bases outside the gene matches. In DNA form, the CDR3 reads TGTGCCAGCAGCTTGGCCAAGCTGGCGGGGGGGCCCCACGAGCAGTACTTC. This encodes CASSLAKLAGGPHEQYF.

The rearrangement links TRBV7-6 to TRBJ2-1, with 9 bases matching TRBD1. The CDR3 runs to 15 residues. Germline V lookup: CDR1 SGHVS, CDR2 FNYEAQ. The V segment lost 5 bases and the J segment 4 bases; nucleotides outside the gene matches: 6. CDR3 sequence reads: CASSPGQGTYNEQFF. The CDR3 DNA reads TGTGCCAGCAGCCCCGGACAGGGGACTTACAATGAGCAGTTCTTC.

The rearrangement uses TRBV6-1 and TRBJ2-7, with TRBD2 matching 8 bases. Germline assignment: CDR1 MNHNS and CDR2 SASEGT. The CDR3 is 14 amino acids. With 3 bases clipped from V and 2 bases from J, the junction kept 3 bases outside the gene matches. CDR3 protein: CASSEGRGAYEQYF. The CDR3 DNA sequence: TGTGCCAGCAGTGAGGGGCGGGGGGCCTACGAGCAGTACTTC.

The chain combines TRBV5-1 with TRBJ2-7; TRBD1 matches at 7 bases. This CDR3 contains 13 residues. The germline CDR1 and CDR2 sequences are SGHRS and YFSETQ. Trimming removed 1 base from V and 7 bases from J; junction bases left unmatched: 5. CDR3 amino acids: CASSLPDRPEQYF. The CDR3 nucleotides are TGCGCCAGCAGCTTGCCGGACAGGCCTGAGCAGTACTTC.

Written as DNA, the CDR3 is TGTGCCAGCAGCTTAGCGGGGGCCCTAAATTCACCCCTCCACTTT. Translated: CASSLAGALNSPLHF. This rearrangement joins TRBV7-9 to TRBJ1-6; D might be TRBD1 (6 bases). The CDR3 spans 15 residues. Germline values: CDR1 SEHNR, CDR2 FQNEAQ (reference sequence). The V end was cut by 0 bases, the J end by 7 bases, with 10 bases between.

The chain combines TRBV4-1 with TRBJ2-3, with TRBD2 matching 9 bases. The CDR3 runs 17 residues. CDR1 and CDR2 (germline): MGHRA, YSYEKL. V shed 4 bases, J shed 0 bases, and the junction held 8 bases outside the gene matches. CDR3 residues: CASSREVAGGSTDTQYF. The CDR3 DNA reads TGCGCCAGCAGCCGAGAGGTGGCGGGGGGGAGCACAGATACGCAGTATTTT.

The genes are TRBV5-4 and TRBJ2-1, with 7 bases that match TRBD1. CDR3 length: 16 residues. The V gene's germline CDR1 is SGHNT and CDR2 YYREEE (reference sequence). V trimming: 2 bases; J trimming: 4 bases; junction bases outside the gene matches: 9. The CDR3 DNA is TGTGCCAGCAGCTTTAGGCAGGGGGAGATATACAATGAGCAGTTCTTC. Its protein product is CASSFRQGEIYNEQFF.

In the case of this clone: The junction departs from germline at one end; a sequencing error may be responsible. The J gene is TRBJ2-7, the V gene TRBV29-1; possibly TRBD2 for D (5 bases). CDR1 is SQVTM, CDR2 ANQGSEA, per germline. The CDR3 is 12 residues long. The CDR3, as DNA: TGTAGCGTGAGTCGACCAGGTCTCGAGCAGTACTTC. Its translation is CSVSRPGLEQYF.

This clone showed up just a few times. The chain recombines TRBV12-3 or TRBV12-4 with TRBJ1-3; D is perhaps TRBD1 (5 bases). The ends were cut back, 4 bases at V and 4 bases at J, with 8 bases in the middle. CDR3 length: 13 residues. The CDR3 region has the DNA TGTGCCAGCAGTTCCCGGGGGGGAAACACCATATATTTT. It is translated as CASSSRGGNTIYF.

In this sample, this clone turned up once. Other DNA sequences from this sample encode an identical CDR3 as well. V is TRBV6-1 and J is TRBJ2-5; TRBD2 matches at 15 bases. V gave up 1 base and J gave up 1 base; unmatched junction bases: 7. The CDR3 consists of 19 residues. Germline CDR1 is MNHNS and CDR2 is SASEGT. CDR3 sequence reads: CASSEGSGLAGGRQETQYF. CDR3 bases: TGTGCCAGCAGTGAAGGATCGGGACTAGCGGGGGGTCGCCAAGAGACCCAGTACTTC.

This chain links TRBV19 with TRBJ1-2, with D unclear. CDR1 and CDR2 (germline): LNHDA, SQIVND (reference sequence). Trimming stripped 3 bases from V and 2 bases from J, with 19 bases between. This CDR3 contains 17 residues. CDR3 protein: CASSIEASGVLNYGYTF. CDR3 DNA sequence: TGTGCCAGTAGTATTGAGGCTTCCGGAGTACTAAACTATGGCTACACCTTC.